This T cell receptor beta chain was recovered during a study of T-cell memory formation after mild COVID-19 (dated by TCRdb to about 2021). Regarding the complete study: Most TCR sequence clusters were specific to one of the two donors. Two young, previously healthy adult volunteers made up the cohort, one male and one female. Longitudinal TCRalpha and TCRbeta repertoire sequencing tracked T-cell clones expanding and contracting after mild COVID-19 in a couple of donors. Here is what the overall study found, with its caveats: From day 15 to 85, contracting clones showed balanced CD4/CD8 phenotypes, whereas a second wave of clones that expanded from day 15 to 37 leaned towards CD4+. Contracting CD4+ clones were found mainly in CM and EM memory subsets, while CD8+ clones were enriched in EMRA. Some responding clones were found in pre-infection memory, which suggests that pre-existing cross-reactive memory T cells took part in the SARS-CoV-2 response. SARS-CoV-2 specificity was not confirmed for the second-wave clones peaking on day 37. Only a couple of mild cases were covered in the study, and larger cohorts including severe cases with pre-infection samples were considered necessary.

The reads were generated on an Illumina NovaSeq 6000. cDNA libraries for TCRalpha and TCRbeta were prepared by 5'RACE using constant-segment primers, with sample barcodes and unique molecular identifiers added. Trizol reagent was used to extract RNA from every sample. Amplification of the libraries took two PCR steps, and the second step added a second sample barcode plus Illumina TruSeq adapters. The libraries were sequenced on an Illumina NovaSeq using 2 x 150 bp paired-end reads. As for the original processing: With migec v1.2.7, reads were demultiplexed and then collapsed into UMI-guided consensus sequences. Using mixcr v2.1.11, UMI consensuses were aligned to TRA and TRB V and J templates and then assembled into clonotypes. Clonotypes were classified as expanded or contracted when called significant by both edgeR and NoisET, with noise models trained on biological replicates. For edgeR calls, a false discovery rate-adjusted p below 0.01 and a log2 fold-change threshold of 1 were applied. As an exploratory analysis of dynamics, max-normalized trajectories of the 1000 most abundant clonotypes were examined by PCA with hierarchical clustering. Separately sequenced CD4+ and CD8+ repertoires were used to assign a CD4 or CD8 phenotype to each responding clone. The raw public data were reprocessed by TCRdb itself: fastp quality trimming at Q25, MiXCR clonotype calling, in-frame beta chains only. Entries are consolidated by CDR3 protein sequence, retaining the most common genes and DNA. These V and J calls derive from TCRdb rather than the authors' analysis. Across this sample there are about 470,000 distinct CDR3 sequences, with about 23% seen only once. The biggest ten clones account for around 13% of the sample.

Of note for this clonotype: Its antigen is still unknown. No much larger clone is present one base from it, and per-base qualities are unavailable.

Trimming costs V 0 bases and J 2 bases, and their ends lie 8 bases apart. Reading from cysteine to phenylalanine, the CDR3 counts 14 amino acids. This entry keeps only the CDR3 DNA: 42 bases, framed from base 1. Via the germline V gene, CDR1 is SGDLS and CDR2 YYNGEE. PBMCs were isolated by Ficoll-Paque density gradient centrifugation. The chain is assembled from TRBV9 and TRBJ2-5; the D gene is not confidently resolved. This TCR came from an adult woman who had mild COVID-19 (a few samples of this study predate the infection). The sample titles of this study are shuffled in the database, so cell type and time point are left out; the donor was told from shared clones. Sequencing was performed on PBMCs or a T cell subset sorted from them (not recorded which). The nucleotide sequence reads TGTGCCAGCAGCGTAGGTGGCAGTCAAGAGACCCAGTACTTC. The encoded protein is CASSVGGSQETQYF. Joined to the reference TRBV9 and TRBJ2-5 proteins, this CDR3 gives the full variable domain: DSGVTQTPKHLITATGQRVTLRCSPRSGDLSVYWYQQSLDQGLQFLIQYYNGEERAKGNILERFSAQQFPDLHSELNLSSLELGDSALYFCASSVGGSQETQYFGPGTRLLVL.